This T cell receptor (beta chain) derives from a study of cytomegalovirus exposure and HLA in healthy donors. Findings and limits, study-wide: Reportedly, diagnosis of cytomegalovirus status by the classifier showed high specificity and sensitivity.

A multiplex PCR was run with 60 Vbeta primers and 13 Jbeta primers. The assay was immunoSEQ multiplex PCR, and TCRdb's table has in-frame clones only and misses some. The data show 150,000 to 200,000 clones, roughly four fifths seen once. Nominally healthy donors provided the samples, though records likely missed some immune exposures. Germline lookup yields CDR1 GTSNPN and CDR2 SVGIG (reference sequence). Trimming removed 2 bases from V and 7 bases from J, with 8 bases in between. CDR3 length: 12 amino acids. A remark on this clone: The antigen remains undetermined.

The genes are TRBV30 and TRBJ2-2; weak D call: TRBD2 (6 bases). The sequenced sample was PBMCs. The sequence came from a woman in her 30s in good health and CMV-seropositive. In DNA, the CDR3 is TGTGCCTGGAGTCCTAGCGTCGGGGAGCTGTTTTTT. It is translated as CAWSPSVGELFF. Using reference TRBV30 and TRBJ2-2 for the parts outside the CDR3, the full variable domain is SQTIHQWPATLVQPVGSPLSLECTVEGTSNPNLYWYRQAAGRGLQLLFYSVGIGQISSEVPQNLSASRPQDRQFILSSKKLLLSDSGFYLCAWSPSVGELFFGEGSRLTVL.